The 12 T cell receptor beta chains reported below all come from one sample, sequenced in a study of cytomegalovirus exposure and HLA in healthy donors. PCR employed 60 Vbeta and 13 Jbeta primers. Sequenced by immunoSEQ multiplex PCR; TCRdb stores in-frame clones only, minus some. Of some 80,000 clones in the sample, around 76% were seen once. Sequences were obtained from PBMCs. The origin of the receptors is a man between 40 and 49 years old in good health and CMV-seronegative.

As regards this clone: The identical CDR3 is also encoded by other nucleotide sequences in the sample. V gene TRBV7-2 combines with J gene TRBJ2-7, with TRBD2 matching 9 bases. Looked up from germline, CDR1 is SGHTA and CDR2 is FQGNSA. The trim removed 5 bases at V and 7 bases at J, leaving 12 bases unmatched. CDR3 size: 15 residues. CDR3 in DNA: TGTGCCAGCAGCCCGATAGCGGGAGCTGGAGGTGAGCAGTACTTC. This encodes CASSPIAGAGGEQYF.

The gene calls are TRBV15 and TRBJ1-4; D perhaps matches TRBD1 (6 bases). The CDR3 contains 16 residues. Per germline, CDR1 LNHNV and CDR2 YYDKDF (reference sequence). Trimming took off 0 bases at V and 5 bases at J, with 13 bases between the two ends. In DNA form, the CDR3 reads TGTGCCACCAGCAGAGATTTGGGCAGGGGAAATGAAAAACTGTTTTTT. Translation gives CATSRDLGRGNEKLFF.

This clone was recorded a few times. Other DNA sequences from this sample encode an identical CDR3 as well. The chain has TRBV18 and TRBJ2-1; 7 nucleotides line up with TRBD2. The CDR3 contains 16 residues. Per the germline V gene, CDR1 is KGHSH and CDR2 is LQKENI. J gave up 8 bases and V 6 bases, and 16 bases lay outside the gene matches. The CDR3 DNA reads TGTGCCAGCTCTGTCCAACTGGGCGCGGGAGTGGATGAGCAGTTCTTC. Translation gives CASSVQLGAGVDEQFF.

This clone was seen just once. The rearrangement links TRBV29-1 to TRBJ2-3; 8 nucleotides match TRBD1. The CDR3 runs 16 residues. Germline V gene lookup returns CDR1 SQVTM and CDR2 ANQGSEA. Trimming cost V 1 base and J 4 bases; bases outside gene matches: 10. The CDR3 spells CSVEGSAGGSADTQYF. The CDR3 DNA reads TGCAGCGTTGAAGGATCGGCAGGGGGCAGCGCAGATACGCAGTATTTT.

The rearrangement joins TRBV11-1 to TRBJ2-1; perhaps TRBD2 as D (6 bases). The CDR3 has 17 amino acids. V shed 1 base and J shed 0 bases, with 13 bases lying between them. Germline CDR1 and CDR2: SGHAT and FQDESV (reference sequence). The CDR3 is CASSLGGVSSSYNEQFF. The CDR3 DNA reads TGTGCCAGCAGCTTAGGGGGGGTCTCAAGCTCCTACAATGAGCAGTTCTTC.

CDR3 in amino acids: CSVNNGEQFF. In DNA form, the CDR3 reads TGCAGCGTGAACAATGGTGAGCAGTTCTTC. The rearrangement joins TRBV29-1 to TRBJ2-1; D is uncertain. CDR1 is SQVTM, CDR2 ANQGSEA, per germline. The CDR3 is 10 residues long. The V and J ends lost 6 bases and 9 bases respectively, with 9 bases between them.

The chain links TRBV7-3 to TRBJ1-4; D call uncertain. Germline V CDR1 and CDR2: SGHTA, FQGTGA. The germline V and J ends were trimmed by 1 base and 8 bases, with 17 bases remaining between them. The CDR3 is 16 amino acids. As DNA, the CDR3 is TGTGCCAGCAGCTTAAGGGCAGCCAGCAACGTGGAAAAACTGTTTTTT. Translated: CASSLRAASNVEKLFF.

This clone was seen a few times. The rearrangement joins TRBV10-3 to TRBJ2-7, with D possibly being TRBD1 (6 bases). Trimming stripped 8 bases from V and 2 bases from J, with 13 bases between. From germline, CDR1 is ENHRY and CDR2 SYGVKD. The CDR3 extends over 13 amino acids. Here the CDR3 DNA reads TGTGCCATCGGGGACACTATTACCTACGAGCAGTACTTC. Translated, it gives CAIGDTITYEQYF.

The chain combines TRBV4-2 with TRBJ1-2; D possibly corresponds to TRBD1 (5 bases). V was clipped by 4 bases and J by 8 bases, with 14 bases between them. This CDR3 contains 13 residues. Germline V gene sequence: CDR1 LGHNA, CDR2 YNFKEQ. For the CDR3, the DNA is TGTGCCAGCAGCCCTCAGGGAATGGAGGGCTACACCTTC. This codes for CASSPQGMEGYTF.

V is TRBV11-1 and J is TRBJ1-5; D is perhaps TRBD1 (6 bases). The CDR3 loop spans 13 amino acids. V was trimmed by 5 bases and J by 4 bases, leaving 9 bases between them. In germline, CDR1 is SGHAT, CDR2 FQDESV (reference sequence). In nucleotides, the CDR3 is TGTGCCAGCAGCGGAGACAGGAATCAGCCCCAGCATTTT. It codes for CASSGDRNQPQHF.

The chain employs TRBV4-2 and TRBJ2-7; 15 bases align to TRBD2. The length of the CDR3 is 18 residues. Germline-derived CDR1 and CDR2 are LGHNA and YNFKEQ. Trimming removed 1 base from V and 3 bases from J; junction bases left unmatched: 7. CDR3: CASSQAPGGLAGGYEQYF. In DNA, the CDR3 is TGTGCCAGCAGCCAAGCCCCGGGGGGACTAGCGGGAGGCTACGAGCAGTACTTC.

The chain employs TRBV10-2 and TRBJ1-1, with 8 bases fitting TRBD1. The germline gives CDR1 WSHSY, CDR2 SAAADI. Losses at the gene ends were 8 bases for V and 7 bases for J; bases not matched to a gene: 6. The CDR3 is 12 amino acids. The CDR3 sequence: CASFETGVEAFF. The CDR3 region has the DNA TGCGCCAGCTTTGAGACAGGGGTTGAAGCTTTCTTT.